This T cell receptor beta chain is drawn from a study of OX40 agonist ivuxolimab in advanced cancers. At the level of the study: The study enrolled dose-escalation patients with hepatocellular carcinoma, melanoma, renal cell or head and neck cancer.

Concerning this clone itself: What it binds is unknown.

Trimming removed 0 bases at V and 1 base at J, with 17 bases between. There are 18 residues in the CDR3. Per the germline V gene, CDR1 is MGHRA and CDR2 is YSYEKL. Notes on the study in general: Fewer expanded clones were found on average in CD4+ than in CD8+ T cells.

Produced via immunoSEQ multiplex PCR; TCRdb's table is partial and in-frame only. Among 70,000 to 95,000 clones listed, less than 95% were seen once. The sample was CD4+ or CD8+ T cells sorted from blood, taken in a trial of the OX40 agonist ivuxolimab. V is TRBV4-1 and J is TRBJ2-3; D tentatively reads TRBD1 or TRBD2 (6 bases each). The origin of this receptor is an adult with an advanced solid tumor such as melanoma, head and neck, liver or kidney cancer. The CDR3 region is CASSQELVGGTRTDTQYF. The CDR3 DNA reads TGCGCCAGCAGCCAAGAGTTGGTCGGAGGGACACGCACAGATACGCAGTATTTT.